These 7 T cell receptor beta chains originate from one sample sequenced in a study of chemoradiotherapy in HPV16-positive cancers. Produced via immunoSEQ multiplex PCR; TCRdb's table is partial and in-frame only. The sample records 13,000 to 15,000 clones, approximately 91% being singletons. Material: blood, obtained from a patient who underwent chemoradiotherapy. The receptor source for this set is a human donor with HPV-associated anogenital cancer.

This chain connects TRBV9 to TRBJ2-4; no firm D call. Per germline, CDR1 SGDLS and CDR2 YYNGEE. Trimming cost V 5 bases and J 7 bases, with 16 bases left between them. The CDR3 runs 14 residues. The CDR3 here is CASSQSSLGNIQYF. The CDR3 bases are TGTGCCAGCAGTCAGAGTTCCCTCGGTAACATTCAGTACTTC.

The gene calls are TRBV7-9 and TRBJ1-2; 7 nucleotides align to TRBD1. Trimming removed 5 bases from V and 8 bases from J; junction bases left unmatched: 11. From germline, CDR1 is SEHNR and CDR2 FQNEAQ (reference sequence). The CDR3 sequence is 14 residues long. CDR3 region: CASSRPKTGNGYTF. The CDR3 coding sequence is TGTGCCAGCAGCCGCCCCAAGACAGGGAACGGCTACACCTTC.

V is TRBV6-5 and J is TRBJ2-5; D perhaps matches TRBD1 (6 bases). The V end was cut by 10 bases, the J end by 2 bases, with 20 bases between. Germline CDR1 MNHEY, CDR2 SVGAGI. This CDR3 has 15 residues. The CDR3 loop is CATWAGRGPQETQYF. In DNA form, the CDR3 reads TGTGCCACCTGGGCGGGCAGGGGACCTCAAGAGACCCAGTACTTC.

The J gene is TRBJ2-7, the V gene TRBV11-2, with 7 bases identical to TRBD1. CDR1 is SGHAT, CDR2 FQNNGV, per germline. The CDR3 has 13 residues. V was pared by 6 bases and J by 2 bases, with 4 bases of the junction left unmatched. In DNA form, the CDR3 reads TGTGCCAGCAGACGGACAGGAGCCTACGAGCAGTACTTC. Translation gives CASRRTGAYEQYF.

The chain employs TRBV21-1 and TRBJ2-5; TRBD2, the D gene given by the table, was not confirmed from the DNA. TRBV21-1 is noted as a pseudogene. CDR3 size: 19 residues. The CDR3 bases are TGTGCCAGCAGCAAAGCAAGCTATACTAGCGGGGGGGATCAAGAGACCCAGTACTTC. This codes for CASSKASYTSGGDQETQYF.

The chain has TRBV4-2 and TRBJ2-3, with D possibly TRBD2 on 5 matching bases. The CDR3 sequence is 18 residues long. The V end lost 0 bases, the J end lost 5 bases, and 21 bases lay between the germline ends. From germline, CDR1 is LGHNA and CDR2 YNFKEQ. CDR3 DNA sequence: TGTGCCAGCAGCCAAGACGGGTTGGAGGCTAGTGGAATAGATACGCAGTATTTT. Translating gives CASSQDGLEASGIDTQYF.

In its sample, this clone was seen once. The V call is TRBV27, the J call TRBJ1-5; no clear D. The V gene lost 6 bases and the J gene lost 3 bases, with 9 bases spanning the gap. The CDR3 is 13 residues long. In germline, CDR1 is MNHEY, CDR2 SMNVEV (reference sequence). The CDR3 reads CASRVQINQPQHF. The CDR3 nucleotides read TGTGCCAGCAGGGTGCAGATCAATCAGCCCCAGCATTTT.